A selection of T cell receptor beta chains follows, all from one sample in a study of T cells in Graves' hyperthyroidism and ophthalmopathy. TCRdb re-derived calls from the multiplex PCR reads in MiXCR, one entry per CDR3 protein. The sample lists around 700,000 distinct CDR3 sequences; roughly a sixth were seen once. The sample taken for sequencing was blood. All receptors come from a woman between 50 and 59 years old with Graves' hyperthyroidism that later progressed to Graves' ophthalmopathy. Each CDR3 is given with its conserved first and last residue. The D gene is left open where the match is weak. A row's size may be missing; if present it is once, few, many or a size class.

>TRBV5-6|many|TRBJ2-7|.
TGTGCCAGCAGCATCGTAGGACAGACCTACGAGCAGTACTTC
CASSIVGQTYEQYF
>TRBV10-3|many|TRBJ1-2|.
TGTGCCATCAGTGATAAAGCGACGAACTATGGCTACACCTTC
CAISDKATNYGYTF
>TRBV12-3/TRBV12-4|many|TRBJ1-1|.
TGTGCCAGCAGTTTCTCACAGAGTGTCACTGAAGCTTTCTTT
CASSFSQSVTEAFF
>TRBV9|.|TRBJ1-3|TRBD1
TGTGCCAGCAGCCCCAGGACAGGGGGCTTCTCTGGAAACACCATATATTTT
CASSPRTGGFSGNTIYF
>TRBV6-2/TRBV6-3|few|TRBJ1-6|TRBD1
TGTGCCAGCAGTTACGACTTGACAGGGAATTCACCCCTCCACTTT
CASSYDLTGNSPLHF
>TRBV3-1|.|TRBJ1-5|.
TGTGCCAGCAGCCAAGATTTCGGGCGTCATCAGCCCCAGCATTTT
CASSQDFGRHQPQHF
>TRBV9|few|TRBJ1-2|TRBD1
TGTGCCAGCAGCGTAGCCGCAGGGGGCTATGGCTACACCTTC
CASSVAAGGYGYTF
>TRBV11-3|many|TRBJ1-1|.
TGTGCCAGCAGCGCAGGTCCCAGGGGCACGGCTGAAGCTTTCTTT
CASSAGPRGTAEAFF
>TRBV11-1|few|TRBJ2-5|.
TGTGCCAGCAGCCGCCGGGACTCCGATCCCCACCAAGAGACCCAGTACTTC
CASSRRDSDPHQETQYF
>TRBV3-1|many|TRBJ1-1|.
TGTGCCAGCAGCCAAGCCGTCGAAGAAGCTTTCTTT
CASSQAVEEAFF
>TRBV12-3/TRBV12-4|many|TRBJ1-1|TRBD1
TGTGCCAGCAGTTGGGTAACAGGGGGCACTGAAGCTTTCTTT
CASSWVTGGTEAFF
>TRBV5-1|many|TRBJ2-3|.
TGCGCCAGCAGCTTGGAGGGCCTATGGAGCACAGATACGCAGTATTTT
CASSLEGLWSTDTQYF
>TRBV27|few|TRBJ2-7|.
TGTGCCAGCAGTTTAATAGGGGACCTCTCCTACGAGCAGTACTTC
CASSLIGDLSYEQYF
>TRBV5-6|.|TRBJ2-6|.
TGTGCCAGCAGCTTGTTTGGGAGCTCTGGGGCCAACGTCCTGACTTTC
CASSLFGSSGANVLTF